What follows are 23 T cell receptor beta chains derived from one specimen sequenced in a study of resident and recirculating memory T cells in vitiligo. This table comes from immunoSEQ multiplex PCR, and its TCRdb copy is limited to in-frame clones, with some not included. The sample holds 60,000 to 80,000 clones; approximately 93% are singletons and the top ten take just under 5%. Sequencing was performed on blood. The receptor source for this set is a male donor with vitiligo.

The CDR3 is CASSLQGLVTDTQYF. CDR3 nucleotide sequence: TGCGCCAGCAGCTTACAGGGCTTAGTCACAGATACGCAGTATTTT. This chain joins TRBV5-1 and TRBJ2-3; a weak D match, TRBD1 (6 bases). Trimming stripped 2 bases from V and 2 bases from J, with 12 bases between. Germline CDR1 is SGHRS and CDR2 is YFSETQ. There are 15 residues in the CDR3.

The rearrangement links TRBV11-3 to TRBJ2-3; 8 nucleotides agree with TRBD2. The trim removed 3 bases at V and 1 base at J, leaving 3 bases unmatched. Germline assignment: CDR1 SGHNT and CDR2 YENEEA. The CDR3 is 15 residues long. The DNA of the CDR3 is TGTGCCAGCAGCTTTGGTAGCGGGGGCACAGATACGCAGTATTTT. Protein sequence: CASSFGSGGTDTQYF. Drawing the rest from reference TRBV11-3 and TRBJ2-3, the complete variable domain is EAGVVQSPRYKIIEKKQPVAFWCNPISGHNTLYWYLQNLGQGPELLIRYENEEAVDDSQLPKDRFSAERLKGVDSTLKIQPAELGDSAVYLCASSFGSGGTDTQYFGPGTRLTVL.

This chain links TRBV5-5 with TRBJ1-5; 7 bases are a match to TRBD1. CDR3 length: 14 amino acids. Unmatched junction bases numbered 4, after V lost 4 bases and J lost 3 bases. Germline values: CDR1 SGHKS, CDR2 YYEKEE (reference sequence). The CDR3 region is CASSQGTVNQPQHF. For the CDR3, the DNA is TGTGCCAGCAGCCAGGGGACAGTCAATCAGCCCCAGCATTTT.

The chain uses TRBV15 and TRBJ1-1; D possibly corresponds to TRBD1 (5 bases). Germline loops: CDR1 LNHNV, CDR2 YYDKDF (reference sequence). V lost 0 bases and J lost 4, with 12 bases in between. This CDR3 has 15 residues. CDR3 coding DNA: TGTGCCACCAGCAGAGATCTCGGGGGGACCACTGAAGCTTTCTTT. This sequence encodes CATSRDLGGTTEAFF.

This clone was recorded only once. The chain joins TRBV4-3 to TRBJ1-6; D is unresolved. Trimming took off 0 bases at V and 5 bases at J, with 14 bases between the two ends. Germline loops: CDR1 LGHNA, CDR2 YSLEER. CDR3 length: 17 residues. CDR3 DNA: TGCGCCAGCAGCCAAGATCGGCGGTCCGGGAATAATTCACCCCTCCACTTT. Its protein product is CASSQDRRSGNNSPLHF.

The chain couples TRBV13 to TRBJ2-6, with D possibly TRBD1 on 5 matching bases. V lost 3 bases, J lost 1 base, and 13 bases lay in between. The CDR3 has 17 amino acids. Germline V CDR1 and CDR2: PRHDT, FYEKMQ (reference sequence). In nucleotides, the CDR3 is TGTGCCAGCAGCTTTAGGGGTCTGATATCTGGGGCCAACGTCCTGACTTTC. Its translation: CASSFRGLISGANVLTF.

The CDR3 DNA reads TGTGCCAGCAGTCCCCAGTTGAACACCGGGGAGCTGTTTTTT. Amino acids: CASSPQLNTGELFF. The V gene is TRBV6-6, the J gene TRBJ2-2, with D hard to call. Trimming removed 5 bases from V and 1 base from J, with 8 bases in between. The CDR3 has 14 residues. CDR1 MNHNY and CDR2 SVGAGI come from the germline V gene (reference sequence).

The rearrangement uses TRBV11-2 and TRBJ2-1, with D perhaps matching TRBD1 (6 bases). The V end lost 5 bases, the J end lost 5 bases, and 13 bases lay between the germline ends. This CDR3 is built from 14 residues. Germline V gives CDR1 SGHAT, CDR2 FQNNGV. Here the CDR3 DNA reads TGTGCCAGCAGCCTTGAGCCAGGGGACAATGAGCAGTTCTTC. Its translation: CASSLEPGDNEQFF.

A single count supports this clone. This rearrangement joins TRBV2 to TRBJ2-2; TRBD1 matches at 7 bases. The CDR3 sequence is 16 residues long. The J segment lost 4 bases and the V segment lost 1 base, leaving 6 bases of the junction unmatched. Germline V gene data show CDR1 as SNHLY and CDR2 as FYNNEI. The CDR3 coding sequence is TGTGCCAGCAGTGAAGAGGGGGCTTCCCTCACCGGGGAGCTGTTTTTT. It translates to CASSEEGASLTGELFF. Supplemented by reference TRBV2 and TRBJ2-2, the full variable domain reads EPEVTQTPSHQVTQMGQEVILRCVPISNHLYFYWYRQILGQKVEFLVSFYNNEISEKSEIFDDQFSVERPDGSNFTLKIRSTKLEDSAMYFCASSEEGASLTGELFFGEGSRLTVL.

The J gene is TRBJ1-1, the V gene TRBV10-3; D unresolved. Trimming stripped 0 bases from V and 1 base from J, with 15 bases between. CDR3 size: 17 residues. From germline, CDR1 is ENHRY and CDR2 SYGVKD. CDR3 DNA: TGTGCCATCAGTGAGTCGATTCTCCGTTCTACGAACACTGAAGCTTTCTTT. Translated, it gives CAISESILRSTNTEAFF.

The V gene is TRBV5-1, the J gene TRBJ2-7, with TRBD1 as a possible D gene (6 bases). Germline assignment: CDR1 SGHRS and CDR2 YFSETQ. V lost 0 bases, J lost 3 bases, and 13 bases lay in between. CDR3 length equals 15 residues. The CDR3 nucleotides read TGCGCCAGCAGCTTGGGGGCAGGGGCCTTCTACGAGCAGTACTTC. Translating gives CASSLGAGAFYEQYF.

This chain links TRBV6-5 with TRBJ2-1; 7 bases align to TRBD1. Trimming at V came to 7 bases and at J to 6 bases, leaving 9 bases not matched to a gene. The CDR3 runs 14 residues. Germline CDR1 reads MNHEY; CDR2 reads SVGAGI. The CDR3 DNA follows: TGTGCCAGCATGACAGGGTCTGTACGCAATGAGCAGTTCTTC. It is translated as CASMTGSVRNEQFF.

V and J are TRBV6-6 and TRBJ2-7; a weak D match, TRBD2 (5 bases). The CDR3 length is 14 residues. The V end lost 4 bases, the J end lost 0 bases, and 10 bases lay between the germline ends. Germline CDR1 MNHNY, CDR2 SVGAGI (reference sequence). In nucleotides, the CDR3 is TGTGCCAGCAGTTCCGGGATGGTCTCCTACGAGCAGTACTTC. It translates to CASSSGMVSYEQYF.

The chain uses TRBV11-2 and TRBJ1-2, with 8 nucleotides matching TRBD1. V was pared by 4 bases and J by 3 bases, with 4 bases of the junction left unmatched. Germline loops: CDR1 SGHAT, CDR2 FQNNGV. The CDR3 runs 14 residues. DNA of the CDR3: TGTGCCAGCAGCTCGACAGGGGTCCACTATGGCTACACCTTC. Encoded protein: CASSSTGVHYGYTF.

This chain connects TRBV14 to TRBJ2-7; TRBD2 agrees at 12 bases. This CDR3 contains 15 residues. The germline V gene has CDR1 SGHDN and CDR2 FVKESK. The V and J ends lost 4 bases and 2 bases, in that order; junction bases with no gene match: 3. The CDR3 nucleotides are TGTGCCAGCAGCCTCTCTAGCGGGGGGGCCTACGAGCAGTACTTC. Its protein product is CASSLSSGGAYEQYF.

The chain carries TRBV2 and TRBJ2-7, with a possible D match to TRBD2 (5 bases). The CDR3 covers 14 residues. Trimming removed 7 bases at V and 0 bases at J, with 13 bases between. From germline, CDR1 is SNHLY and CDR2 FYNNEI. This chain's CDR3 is CASTSGIGSYEQYF. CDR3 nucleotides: TGTGCCAGCACCAGCGGCATCGGCTCCTACGAGCAGTACTTC.

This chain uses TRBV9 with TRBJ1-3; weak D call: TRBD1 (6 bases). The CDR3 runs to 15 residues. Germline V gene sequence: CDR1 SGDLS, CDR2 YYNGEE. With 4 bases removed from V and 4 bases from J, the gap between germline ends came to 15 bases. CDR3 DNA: TGTGCCAGCAGCACTTCAGGGGTCCGAGGAAACACCATATATTTT. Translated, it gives CASSTSGVRGNTIYF.

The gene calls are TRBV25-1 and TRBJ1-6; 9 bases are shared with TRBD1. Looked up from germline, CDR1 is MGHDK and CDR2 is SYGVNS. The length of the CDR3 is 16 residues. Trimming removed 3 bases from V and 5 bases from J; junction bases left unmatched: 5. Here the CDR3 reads CASSDSGTGNNSPLHF. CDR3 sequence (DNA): TGTGCCAGCAGTGACTCCGGGACAGGGAATAATTCACCCCTCCACTTT.

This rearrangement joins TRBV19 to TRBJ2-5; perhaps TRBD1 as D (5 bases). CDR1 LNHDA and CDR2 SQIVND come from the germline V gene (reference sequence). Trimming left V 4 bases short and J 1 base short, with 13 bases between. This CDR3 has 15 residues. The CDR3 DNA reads TGTGCCAGTAGTAGGGAAGGGGCCCTCCAAGAGACCCAGTACTTC. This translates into CASSREGALQETQYF.

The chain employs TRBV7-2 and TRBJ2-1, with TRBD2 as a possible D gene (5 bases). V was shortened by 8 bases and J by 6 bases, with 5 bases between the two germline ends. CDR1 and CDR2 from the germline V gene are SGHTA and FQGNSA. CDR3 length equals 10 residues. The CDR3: CASGSNEQFF. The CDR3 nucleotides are TGTGCCAGCGGGAGCAATGAGCAGTTCTTC.

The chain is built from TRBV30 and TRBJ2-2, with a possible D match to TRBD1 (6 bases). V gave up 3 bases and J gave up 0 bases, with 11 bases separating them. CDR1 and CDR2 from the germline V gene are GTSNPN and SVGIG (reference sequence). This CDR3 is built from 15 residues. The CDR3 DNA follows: TGTGCCTGGAGCTCGAGACAGGCGAACACCGGGGAGCTGTTTTTT. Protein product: CAWSSRQANTGELFF.

The CDR3 DNA reads as TGTGCCAGCAGCCTAGGGTCGGGGGGGGTCTCCTACGAGCAGTACTTC. Translation gives CASSLGSGGVSYEQYF. The chain joins TRBV28 to TRBJ2-7, with 8 bases matching TRBD2. This CDR3 has 16 residues. CDR1 is MDHEN, CDR2 SYDVKM, per germline. V gave up 6 bases and J gave up 0 bases; unmatched junction bases: 10.

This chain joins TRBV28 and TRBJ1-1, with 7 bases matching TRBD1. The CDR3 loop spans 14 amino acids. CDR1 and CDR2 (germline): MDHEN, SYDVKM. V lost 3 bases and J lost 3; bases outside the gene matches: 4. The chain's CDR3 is CASSFTGAYTEAFF. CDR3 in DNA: TGTGCCAGCAGTTTCACAGGGGCCTACACTGAAGCTTTCTTT.